The 2 T cell receptor beta chains below all came from one sample that was sequenced in a study of cytomegalovirus exposure and HLA in healthy donors. The PCR had 60 Vbeta and 13 Jbeta primers. Clones were read by immunoSEQ multiplex PCR, and TCRdb kept only the in-frame ones, dropping some. The data show 85,000 to 120,000 clones, roughly 80% seen once. Sequencing used PBMCs. The receptors come from a man in his sixties in good health and CMV-seronegative.

The J gene is TRBJ1-5, the V gene TRBV27; 8 bases match TRBD1. The germline CDR1 and CDR2 sequences are MNHEY and SMNVEV (reference sequence). The CDR3 contains 14 residues. V lost 5 bases to trimming and J lost 7 bases; unmatched junction nucleotides: 7. The CDR3: CASSNDRGGQPQHF. CDR3 bases: TGTGCCAGCAGTAACGACAGGGGTGGACAGCCCCAGCATTTT.

The V and J genes are TRBV28 and TRBJ2-5; 8 bases align to TRBD1. CDR3 length: 16 amino acids. Trimming at V came to 1 base and at J to 5 bases, leaving 9 bases not matched to a gene. Germline V lookup: CDR1 MDHEN, CDR2 SYDVKM. CDR3: CASSLSRQGAWETQYF. The CDR3 nucleotides are TGTGCCAGCAGTTTATCGCGGCAGGGGGCGTGGGAGACCCAGTACTTC.